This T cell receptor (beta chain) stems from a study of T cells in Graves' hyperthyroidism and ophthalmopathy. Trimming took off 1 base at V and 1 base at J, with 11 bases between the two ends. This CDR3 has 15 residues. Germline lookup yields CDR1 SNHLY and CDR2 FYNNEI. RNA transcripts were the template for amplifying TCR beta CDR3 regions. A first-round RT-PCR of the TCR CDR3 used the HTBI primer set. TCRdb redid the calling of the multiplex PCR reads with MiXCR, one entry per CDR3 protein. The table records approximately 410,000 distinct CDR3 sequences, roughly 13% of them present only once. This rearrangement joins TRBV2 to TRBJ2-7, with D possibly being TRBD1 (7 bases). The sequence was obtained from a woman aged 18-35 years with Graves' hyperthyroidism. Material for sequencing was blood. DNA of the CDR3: TGTGCCAGCAGTGAAGTGTCAGGGGGGTCCTACGAGCAGTACTTC. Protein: CASSEVSGGSYEQYF.